This note documents a single T cell receptor (beta chain) sequence. The germline V gene encodes CDR1 KGHSH and CDR2 LQKENI. The CDR3 covers 14 residues. With 2 bases removed from V and 1 base from J, the gap between germline ends came to 5 bases. The sample originates from a study of T cell responses to AZD1222 COVID-19 vaccine. Libraries were prepared by immunoSEQ multiplex PCR; TCRdb keeps only in-frame clonotypes and omits some of them. The sample contains 53,000 or so clones, 70% to 90% of which appear only once. The chain recombines TRBV18 with TRBJ2-2; D remains ambiguous. The clonotype comes from an adult who received the AZD1222 COVID-19 vaccine. This specimen consisted of peripheral blood, obtained 28 days after the second AZD1222 dose. Here the CDR3 reads CASSPGWNTGELFF. CDR3 DNA: TGTGCCAGCTCACCAGGCTGGAACACCGGGGAGCTGTTTTTT.